The clone carrying this TCR beta chain has just one count. Its antigen is as yet unknown. The data stem from a study of OX40 agonist ivuxolimab in advanced cancers. Study-level background: The patients received agonistic anti-OX40 (CD134) antibody ivuxolimab. Hepatocellular carcinoma, melanoma, renal cell or head and neck cancer occurred in dose-escalation patients.

Trimming took off 3 bases at V and 1 base at J, with 2 bases between the two ends. Germline CDR1 and CDR2: SGHKS and YYEKEE (reference sequence). There are 11 residues in the CDR3. Findings and caveats of the study: Certain nonresponding patients likewise had low normalized T-cell clonal expansion.

Only in-frame clones appear in the TCRdb table, and some are missing; sequencing was by immunoSEQ multiplex PCR. Here the sample spans roughly 86,000 clones, around nine tenths being singletons. The chain couples TRBV5-5 to TRBJ2-7; no clear D gene. This receptor was taken from an adult with an advanced solid tumor such as melanoma, head and neck, liver or kidney cancer. The source was CD4+ or CD8+ T cells sorted from blood, collected in a trial of the OX40 agonist ivuxolimab. The chain's CDR3 is CASSSSYEQYF. The CDR3 DNA reads TGTGCCAGCAGCTCTTCCTACGAGCAGTACTTC.